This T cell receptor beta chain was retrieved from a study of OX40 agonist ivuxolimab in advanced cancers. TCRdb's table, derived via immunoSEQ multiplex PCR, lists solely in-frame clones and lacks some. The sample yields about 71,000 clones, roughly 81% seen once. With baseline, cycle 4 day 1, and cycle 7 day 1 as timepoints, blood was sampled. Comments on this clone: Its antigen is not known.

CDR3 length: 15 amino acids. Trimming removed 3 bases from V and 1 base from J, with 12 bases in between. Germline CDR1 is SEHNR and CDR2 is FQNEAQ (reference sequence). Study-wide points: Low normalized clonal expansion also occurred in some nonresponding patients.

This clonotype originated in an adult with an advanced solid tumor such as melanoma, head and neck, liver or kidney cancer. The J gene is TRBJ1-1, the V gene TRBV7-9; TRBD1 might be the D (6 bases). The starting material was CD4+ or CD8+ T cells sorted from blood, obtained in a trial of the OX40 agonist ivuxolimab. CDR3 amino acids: CASSFKTGRNTEAFF. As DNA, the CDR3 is TGTGCCAGCAGCTTTAAGACAGGCAGGAACACTGAAGCTTTCTTT.